This T cell receptor (beta chain) was retrieved from a study of shared clonotypes between healthy human individuals (dated by TCRdb to about 2020). About the investigation overall: The cohort included a few men and a couple of women between 18 and 49 years of age. Per donor, three plates each were used for CD4 naive and CD4 memory, two for CD8 naive, and one for CD8 memory. Blood TCR repertoires of roughly five healthy adults were deeply sequenced to estimate repertoire size and the extent of clonotype sharing between individuals. Libraries were prepared and TCR repertoires were sequenced by different laboratories using diverse techniques, in order to increase sequencing depth and limit assay-specific biases. Each donor's leukapheresis produced roughly between roughly 0.85 and 9.5 billion PBMCs.

TCR CDR3 regions were amplified from genomic DNA by multiplex PCR using the deep immunoSEQ assay. Extracted genomic DNA from each cell subset was distributed evenly across all wells of several immunoSEQ 96-well plates, and each plate was treated as a replicate. For sorted subsets, roughly 0.2 ug genomic DNA, equal to 25,000 to 35,000 T cell genomes, was loaded into each replicate PCR. Purified libraries were quantified with a Qubit 3.0 fluorometer, sized on a Bioanalyzer 2100, and re-quantified with the KAPA Library Quantification kit. Every immunoSEQ 96-well plate was sequenced on a dedicated single-read 150-cycle Illumina NextSeq 550 flow cell. The paper's data handling went like this. The immunoSEQ output contained only junctional sequences without quality scores, so filtering could not match that applied to full-length reads. Sequences were annotated with PyIR, a Python wrapper for IgBLAST v1.9, using IMGT germline references to assign V/J genes and CDR3. Reads were removed for weak V/J assignments (E-value above 1e-6), missing CDR3, stop codons, out-of-frame junctions, or ambiguous translated residues. A V3J clonotype was defined by an identical inferred V gene, J gene, and CDR3 amino acid sequence. Percentage overlap between repertoires was computed as shared unique clonotypes divided by the size of the smaller repertoire. Three approaches were used to assess repertoire richness: RTK rarefaction, the Chao1 estimator, and Recon v2.1 estimates of unobserved clonotypes. For all TCRbeta clonotypes obtained by the gDNA method from several donors, generation probabilities were computed with OLGA. The immuneACCESS repertoire file appears here via TCRdb, limited to in-frame rearrangements. These files lack a portion of the clones; in checked studies, under half of the deficit traces to unresolved V genes, and the cause of the others is not known. The V and J calls and clone size come from that table; D and trimming were worked out from the DNA. This sample holds 150,000 to 200,000 clones; approximately 92% were observed only once. The ten top clones hold about 0.067% of the sample.

Points the paper makes about the study in general: Because the study included only a small number of donors, the genetic and exposure-history diversity represented was limited. Pairwise subsampling indicated that sequencing depth was expected to affect the degree of clonotype sharing among donors. Only blood was sampled, and tissue TCR repertoires likely differ from those in blood. Rarefaction of sorted-subset datasets indicated incomplete sequencing despite the large sequencing depth. Sharing across a few donors was observed for approximately 5% of naive CD4, 3.5% of naive CD8, about 2.5% of memory CD4, and around 0.4% of memory CD8 clonotypes. Higher generation probabilities were observed for clonotypes shared by all four sorted-subset donors than for non-shared clonotypes. Naive subsets generally had larger estimated clonotype richness than memory subsets did.

To note about this clone: Its antigen remains undetermined. Base qualities are not provided; no much larger clone lies one nucleotide away.

CDR1 and CDR2 are read off the germline V gene as MDHEN and SYDVKM. V trim: 10 bases; J trim: 6 bases; unmatched bases: 6. The CDR3, from cysteine to phenylalanine, totals 12 residues. CDR3 DNA is the only sequence kept; it has 36 bases, read in frame from the first base. The donors were healthy, HIV-negative adults who had no recently reported acute infections or vaccinations. All donors were Caucasian adults living in Nashville, Tennessee, USA. Magnetic negative selection was used to enrich CD4+ T cells, after which naive cells were positively selected on CD45RA and the negative fraction became the memory subset. Blood was obtained by leukapheresis, after which PBMCs were separated by Ficoll-Histopaque density gradient centrifugation and cryopreserved in liquid nitrogen vapor phase. Analytical flow cytometry was used to check the purity and quantity of each magnetically sorted T cell population. Genomic DNA was isolated from every sorted fraction and measured by UV absorbance on a Nanodrop 2000c.

The material sequenced was naive CD4+ T cells sorted from blood. The meaning of the sample's cell subset or site label: CD45RA+ positively selected. The rearranged segments are TRBV28 and TRBJ2-7, and 10 junctional nucleotides match TRBD2. This sequence originates from a woman aged 25 to 45 in good health. The bases read TGTGCCACCACTCTAGCGGGAGTCGAGCAGTACTTC. Translated, it gives CATTLAGVEQYF.